This T cell receptor (beta chain) was captured in a study of T-cell reconstitution after alpha-beta-depleted transplantation in children. In its sample, this clonotype was seen many times. This CDR3 spans 14 amino acids. The V end was cut by 5 bases, the J end by 2 bases, with 13 bases between. Germline CDR1 and CDR2: PRHDT and FYEKMQ (reference sequence). Unique molecular identifiers were built into the TCRbeta library. MiXCR, applied by TCRdb to the PCR reads, yields one record per CDR3 protein. The table shows fewer than 150,000 distinct CDR3 sequences, with approximately 22% occurring only once. Sequences were derived from PBMCs, mostly from graft donor cells, sampled 180 days after TCRalphabeta/CD19-depleted stem cell transplant. V is TRBV13 and J is TRBJ2-7; no firm D call. This sequence was found in a male patient between 2 and 10 years old who had a stem cell transplant for chronic granulomatous disease, so the T cells may come from the graft donor. CDR3 residues: CASSKDPSTYEQYF. In nucleotides, the CDR3 is TGTGCCAGCAGCAAGGACCCGAGCACCTACGAGCAGTACTTC.